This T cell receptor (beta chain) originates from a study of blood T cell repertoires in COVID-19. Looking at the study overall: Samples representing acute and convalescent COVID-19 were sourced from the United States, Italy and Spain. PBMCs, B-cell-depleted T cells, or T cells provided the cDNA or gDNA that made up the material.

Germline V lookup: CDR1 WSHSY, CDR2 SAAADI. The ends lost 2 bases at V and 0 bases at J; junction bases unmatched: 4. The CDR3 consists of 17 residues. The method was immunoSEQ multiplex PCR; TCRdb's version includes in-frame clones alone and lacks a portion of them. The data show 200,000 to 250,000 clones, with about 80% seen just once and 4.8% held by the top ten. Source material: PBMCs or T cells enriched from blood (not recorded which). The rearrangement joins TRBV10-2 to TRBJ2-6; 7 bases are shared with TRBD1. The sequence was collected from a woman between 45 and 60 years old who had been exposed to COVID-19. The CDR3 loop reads CASSEGDRVSGANVLTF. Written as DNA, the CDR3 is TGCGCCAGCAGTGAGGGGGACAGAGTCTCTGGGGCCAACGTCCTGACTTTC.